The clone carrying this T cell receptor beta chain was detected only once. This table comes from immunoSEQ multiplex PCR, and its TCRdb copy is limited to in-frame clones, with some not included. The sample holds 300,000 to 400,000 clones, around 87% seen once. The germline gives CDR1 MDHEN, CDR2 SYDVKM. With 2 bases clipped from V and 1 base from J, the junction kept 4 bases outside the gene matches. The CDR3 is made up of 15 amino acids. The data derive from a study of blood T cell repertoires in COVID-19. Study-wide background: The United States, Italy and Spain supplied acute and convalescent COVID-19 samples.

J is TRBJ1-2 and V is TRBV28; 7 bases match TRBD1. The receptor was isolated from a woman in her forties or fifties with COVID-19, enrolled during active disease. Sequencing used peripheral blood. The CDR3 nucleotides read TGTGCCAGCAGTTTACCGGGACAGCTTAACTATGGCTACACCTTC. Its translation: CASSLPGQLNYGYTF.